This TCR beta chain was found in a study of cytomegalovirus exposure and HLA in healthy donors. With regard to this clone: As yet, its antigen is unknown.

Both 60 Vbeta primers and 13 Jbeta primers went into the PCR. Data came from immunoSEQ multiplex PCR; TCRdb stores just in-frame clones and leaves some out. In the table there are about 120,000 clones, 79% of which are singletons. Study results and caveats: Cytomegalovirus status, reportedly, was diagnosed with high specificity and sensitivity by the classifier. The number of N-insertions in an Asian-associated ancestry cluster was reportedly below the approximately 600-donor mean in a later analysis.

Germline V CDR1 and CDR2: MNHEY, SVGAGI. The CDR3 is 16 residues long. This receptor was identified in a man aged 18 to 30 in good health and CMV-seronegative. Sequencing input: PBMCs. J is TRBJ2-5 and V is TRBV6-5; D possibly corresponds to TRBD2 (5 bases). Matching the DNA end better, TRBJ2-7 makes the J call doubtful. CDR3 region: CASSYTLSGYGYEQYF. The CDR3 DNA sequence: TGTGCCAGCAGTTACACCCTATCGGGGTATGGGTACGAGCAGTACTTC.